This T cell receptor (beta chain) was observed in a study of T cell repertoires in cytomegalovirus infection. Findings and caveats of the study: The response measured ex vivo was dominated by TCR beta clonotypes (HLA-C-restricted and CMV-specific).

TCRdb independently ran MiXCR on the reads; one entry per CDR3 protein. Of around 710,000 distinct CDR3 sequences in the sample, about 29% were seen once. The V segment lost 1 base and the J segment 5 bases; nucleotides outside the gene matches: 7. There are 15 residues in the CDR3. Germline-derived CDR1 and CDR2 are SGHVS and FNYEAQ. This clonotype turned up a few times. What it binds is unknown. The TCR was taken from a human donor in good health (CMV status not recorded). Some clones in this sample may be carry-over from other donors' samples. Sequenced material: cultured CD8+ T cells from PBMCs, taken from culture after CMV antigen stimulation. The rearrangement links TRBV7-6 to TRBJ1-2; TRBD1 agrees at 7 bases. Written as DNA, the CDR3 is TGTGCCAGCAGCTTAGAGAGGAGGGGGCGTTATGGCTACACCTTC. Its protein product is CASSLERRGRYGYTF. The full variable domain, its missing parts supplied by reference TRBV7-6 and TRBJ1-2, is GAGVSQSPRYKVTKRGQDVALRCDPISGHVSLYWYRQALGQGPEFLTYFNYEAQQDKSGLPNDRFSAERPEGSISTLTIQRTEQRDSAMYRCASSLERRGRYGYTFGSGTRLTVV.